The following is a T cell receptor (beta chain) sequence with its context. The target antigen is unknown. This entry belongs to a study of OX40 agonist ivuxolimab in advanced cancers. Here immunoSEQ multiplex PCR was the method, and the copy in TCRdb shows in-frame clones only, minus some. This table holds 35,000 to 40,000 clones, 86% found once. Germline trimming cut 5 bases from V and 7 bases from J; bases unmatched to any gene: 5. This CDR3 is 13 amino acids long. The germline V gene has CDR1 LNHDA and CDR2 SQIVND (reference sequence). General study findings and limits: The authors also found low normalized T-cell clonal expansion in some nonresponders.

This clonotype originated in an adult with an advanced solid tumor such as melanoma, head and neck, liver or kidney cancer. The sequences come from CD4+ or CD8+ T cells sorted from blood, collected in a trial of the OX40 agonist ivuxolimab. This rearrangement joins TRBV19 to TRBJ1-5, with 7 positions matching TRBD1. CDR3 sequence: CASSATGNQPQHF. CDR3 nucleotides: TGTGCCAGTAGTGCGACAGGGAACCAGCCCCAGCATTTT.